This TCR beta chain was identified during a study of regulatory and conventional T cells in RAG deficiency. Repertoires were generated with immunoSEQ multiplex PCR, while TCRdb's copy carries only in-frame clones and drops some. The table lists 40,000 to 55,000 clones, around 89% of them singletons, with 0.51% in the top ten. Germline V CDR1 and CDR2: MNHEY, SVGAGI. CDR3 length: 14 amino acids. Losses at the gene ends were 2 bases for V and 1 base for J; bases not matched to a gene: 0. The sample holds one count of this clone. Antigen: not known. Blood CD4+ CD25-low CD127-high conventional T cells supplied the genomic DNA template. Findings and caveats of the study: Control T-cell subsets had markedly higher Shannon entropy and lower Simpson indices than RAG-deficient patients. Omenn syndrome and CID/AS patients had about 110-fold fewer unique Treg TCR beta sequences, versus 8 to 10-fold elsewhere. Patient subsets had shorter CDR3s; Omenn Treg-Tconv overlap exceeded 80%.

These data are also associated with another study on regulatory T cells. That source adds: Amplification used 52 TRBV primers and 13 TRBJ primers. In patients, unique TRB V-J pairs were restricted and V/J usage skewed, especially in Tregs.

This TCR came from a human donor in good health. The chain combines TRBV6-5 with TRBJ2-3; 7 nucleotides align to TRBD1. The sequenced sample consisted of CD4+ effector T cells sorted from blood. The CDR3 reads CASSYRGRTDTQYF. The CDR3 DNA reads TGTGCCAGCAGTTACAGGGGGCGCACAGATACGCAGTATTTT.